One and the same sample provided the 21 T cell receptor beta chains below, sequenced in a study of blood T cell repertoires in COVID-19. The method was immunoSEQ multiplex PCR; TCRdb's version includes in-frame clones alone and lacks a portion of them. Of about 160,000 clones in the sample, over 90% were seen once. Sequenced sample: peripheral blood. The receptors come from a woman aged 60-70 years with COVID-19, enrolled during active disease.

The chain recombines TRBV7-9 with TRBJ2-3; no firm D call. This CDR3 has 16 amino acids. Germline V lookup: CDR1 SEHNR, CDR2 FQNEAQ (reference sequence). V lost 1 base, J lost 5 bases, and 16 bases lay in between. The CDR3 here is CASSLGFGGVGDTQYF. CDR3 coding DNA: TGTGCCAGCAGCTTAGGCTTCGGCGGTGTTGGAGATACGCAGTATTTT.

The sample holds one count of this clone. This same CDR3 is encoded by further DNA sequences in the sample. V and J are TRBV5-1 and TRBJ1-2, with 8 bases aligning to TRBD1. Trimming cost V 0 bases and J 7 bases; bases outside gene matches: 5. Germline V gives CDR1 SGHRS, CDR2 YFSETQ. The CDR3 is 14 amino acids. The CDR3 region has the DNA TGCGCCAGCAGCTTGGTTCAGGGGGCGGGTGGCTACACCTTC. Amino acid sequence: CASSLVQGAGGYTF.

The CDR3 DNA follows: TGTGCCAGCAGCGCATTCTCTGGAAACACCATATATTTT. Protein sequence: CASSAFSGNTIYF. The chain uses TRBV9 and TRBJ1-3; D unresolved. The germline CDR1 and CDR2 sequences are SGDLS and YYNGEE. The CDR3 has 13 residues. V was trimmed by 3 bases and J by 0 bases, leaving 4 bases between them.

This clone was found once. This chain uses TRBV6-5 with TRBJ1-1; D remains ambiguous. There are 13 residues in the CDR3. Looked up from germline, CDR1 is MNHEY and CDR2 is SVGAGI. V was clipped by 6 bases and J by 9 bases, with 17 bases between them. CDR3 sequence (DNA): TGTGCCAGCAGCCCCCCGGGTTCCAAGAAAGCTTTCTTT. Residues: CASSPPGSKKAFF.

The gene calls are TRBV9 and TRBJ2-5, with TRBD1 identical over 10 bases. Germline-derived CDR1 and CDR2 are SGDLS and YYNGEE. The CDR3 has 16 residues. V lost 4 bases, J lost 4 bases, and 10 bases stayed unmatched. As DNA, the CDR3 is TGTGCCAGCAGCCCCTGGACAGGGGGGGCGGGAGAGACCCAGTACTTC. Translating it yields CASSPWTGGAGETQYF. Supplemented by reference TRBV9 and TRBJ2-5, the full variable domain reads DSGVTQTPKHLITATGQRVTLRCSPRSGDLSVYWYQQSLDQGLQFLIQYYNGEERAKGNILERFSAQQFPDLHSELNLSSLELGDSALYFCASSPWTGGAGETQYFGPGTRLLVL.

The chain carries TRBV5-6 and TRBJ1-1; no reliable D call. This CDR3 comprises 14 residues. The ends were cut back, 1 base at V and 4 bases at J, with 11 bases in the middle. The germline CDR1 and CDR2 sequences are SGHDT and YYEEEE. CDR3 amino acids: CASSLSNSPTEAFF. CDR3 nucleotides: TGTGCCAGCAGCTTGAGTAACAGTCCCACTGAAGCTTTCTTT.

The V and J genes are TRBV5-1 and TRBJ1-1, with D possibly TRBD1 on 6 matching bases. This CDR3 has 15 residues. The V and J ends lost 0 bases and 1 base respectively, with 10 bases between them. Germline lookup yields CDR1 SGHRS and CDR2 YFSETQ. In DNA, the CDR3 is TGCGCCAGCAGCTTGGAAACGACAGGGAACACTGAAGCTTTCTTT. Translated: CASSLETTGNTEAFF.

This chain connects TRBV7-9 to TRBJ1-2, with D tentatively TRBD1 (5 bases). This CDR3 has 13 amino acids. Germline values: CDR1 SEHNR, CDR2 FQNEAQ (reference sequence). V was cut by 5 bases and J by 6 bases, with 13 bases left in between. CDR3 coding DNA: TGTGCCAGCAGCCGCGGGGCGACGGATGGCTACACCTTC. This translates into CASSRGATDGYTF. Full variable domain (rest looked up from reference TRBV7-9 and TRBJ1-2): DTGVSQNPRHKITKRGQNVTFRCDPISEHNRLYWYRQTLGQGPEFLTYFQNEAQLEKSRLLSDRFSAERPKGSFSTLEIQRTEQGDSAMYLCASSRGATDGYTFGSGTRLTVV.

The chain links TRBV6-5 to TRBJ1-2; TRBD1 might be the D (6 bases). This CDR3 comprises 12 residues. Germline CDR1 reads MNHEY; CDR2 reads SVGAGI. V dropped 6 bases and J dropped 8 bases, with 13 bases sitting between them. The CDR3 DNA reads TGTGCCAGCAGAGCACAGGGTTTGGGCTACACCTTC. Translation: CASRAQGLGYTF.

V gene TRBV3-1 (or the pseudogene TRBV3-2) combines with J gene TRBJ1-5; 9 nucleotides match TRBD1. CDR1 and CDR2 from the germline V gene are LGHDT and YNNKEL (reference sequence). The CDR3 consists of 13 residues. With 6 bases clipped from V and 4 bases from J, the junction kept 1 base outside the gene matches. The CDR3 region is CASRGQGNQPQHF. CDR3 sequence (DNA): TGTGCCAGCAGAGGACAGGGGAATCAGCCCCAGCATTTT.

The V and J genes are TRBV7-9 and TRBJ1-4, with 7 bases identical to TRBD1. J gave up 5 bases and V 6 bases, and 9 bases lay outside the gene matches. Germline V gene lookup returns CDR1 SEHNR and CDR2 FQNEAQ (reference sequence). This CDR3 is 15 amino acids long. The CDR3 nucleotides are TGTGCCAGCAGAGACGACAGGGATCTAAATGAAAAACTGTTTTTT. It specifies CASRDDRDLNEKLFF.

J is TRBJ2-4 and V is TRBV27; 8 nucleotides agree with TRBD2. From germline, CDR1 is MNHEY and CDR2 SMNVEV (reference sequence). J gave up 5 bases and V 7 bases, and 7 bases lay outside the gene matches. The CDR3 is 14 residues long. CDR3 nucleotides: TGTGCCAGCAACTTCGGGGGGGCCCAAAACATTCAGTACTTC. The encoded protein is CASNFGGAQNIQYF.

This chain joins TRBV5-1 and TRBJ2-6; weak D call: TRBD1 (7 bases). CDR1 and CDR2 (germline): SGHRS, YFSETQ. This CDR3 spans 16 amino acids. V lost 4 bases and J 2 bases, leaving 13 bases between the germline ends. CDR3 nucleotides: TGCGCCAGCAGCCTCGACAGGGAGGCTGGGGCCAACGTCCTGACTTTC. Its translation: CASSLDREAGANVLTF.

V is TRBV3-1 (or the pseudogene TRBV3-2) and J is TRBJ1-1; possibly TRBD1 for D (5 bases). Germline V gene sequence: CDR1 LGHDT, CDR2 YNNKEL (reference sequence). This CDR3 spans 15 amino acids. The V end was cut by 3 bases, the J end by 6 bases, with 17 bases between. The CDR3 region is CASSQKGREDPEAFF. The CDR3 DNA follows: TGTGCCAGCAGCCAGAAGGGGAGGGAGGACCCTGAAGCTTTCTTT.

This chain joins TRBV21-1 and TRBJ2-4; the D call TRBD1 from the table was never checked on the DNA. TRBV21-1 constitutes a pseudogene. This CDR3 has 13 residues. The CDR3 sequence is CASVNTRKNIQYF. Here the CDR3 DNA reads TGTGCCAGCGTGAACACCAGGAAAAACATTCAGTACTTC.

The chain recombines TRBV7-9 with TRBJ1-1, with D possibly matching TRBD1 (6 bases). The CDR3 length is 15 residues. The V and J ends lost 5 bases and 5 bases respectively, with 18 bases between them. Germline V gene lookup returns CDR1 SEHNR and CDR2 FQNEAQ (reference sequence). The CDR3 nucleotides are TGTGCCAGCAGCCTAGGTGGGGGGGCGGTTACTGAAGCTTTCTTT. Encoded protein: CASSLGGGAVTEAFF. The entire variable domain, with the rest obtained from reference TRBV7-9 and TRBJ1-1, is as follows: DTGVSQNPRHKITKRGQNVTFRCDPISEHNRLYWYRQTLGQGPEFLTYFQNEAQLEKSRLLSDRFSAERPKGSFSTLEIQRTEQGDSAMYLCASSLGGGAVTEAFFGQGTRLTVV.

V gene TRBV4-3 combines with J gene TRBJ2-2, with 8 positions matching TRBD1. V lost 4 bases to trimming and J lost 4 bases; unmatched junction nucleotides: 5. Looked up from germline, CDR1 is LGHNA and CDR2 is YSLEER. CDR3 length equals 15 residues. CDR3 in amino acids: CASSPFTGGTGELFF. In DNA, the CDR3 is TGCGCCAGCAGCCCATTCACAGGGGGCACCGGGGAGCTGTTTTTT.

Comments on this clone: Relative to the germline gene, one junction end is altered; a read error may explain this. The rearrangement links TRBV5-6 to TRBJ2-1; 7 bases are shared with TRBD1. The length of the CDR3 is 13 residues. Germline CDR1 reads SGHDT; CDR2 reads YYEEEE. This CDR3 reads CASSLVTGNERFF. Here the CDR3 DNA reads TGTGCCAGCAGCTTGGTGACAGGGAATGAGCGGTTCTTC.

The chain employs TRBV19 and TRBJ1-5, with 7 bases lining up with TRBD1. The CDR3 is 16 residues long. Germline CDR1 reads LNHDA; CDR2 reads SQIVND (reference sequence). After removal of 8 bases from V and 2 bases from J, the junction contained 12 bases not matched to a gene. CDR3 loop: CASSTGHRGGNQPQHF. The CDR3 DNA is TGTGCCAGTTCCACCGGCCACAGGGGCGGCAATCAGCCCCAGCATTTT.

This clone has just one count. The chain employs TRBV19 and TRBJ1-3, with D uncertain. The V gene lost 5 bases and the J gene lost 1 base, with 12 bases spanning the gap. CDR1 LNHDA and CDR2 SQIVND come from the germline V gene (reference sequence). The CDR3 is made up of 15 amino acids. The CDR3 loop reads CASSLRRTSGNTIYF. The CDR3 nucleotides are TGTGCCAGTAGTTTAAGGCGGACTTCTGGAAACACCATATATTTT. The full variable domain, its missing parts supplied by reference TRBV19 and TRBJ1-3, is DGGITQSPKYLFRKEGQNVTLSCEQNLNHDAMYWYRQDPGQGLRLIYYSQIVNDFQKGDIAEGYSVSREKKESFPLTVTSAQKNPTAFYLCASSLRRTSGNTIYFGEGSWLTVV.

The chain joins TRBV2 to TRBJ2-1; a weak D match, TRBD2 (6 bases). Deletions cut 4 bases from V and 3 bases from J, with 16 bases between. Per the germline V gene, CDR1 is SNHLY and CDR2 is FYNNEI. CDR3 length: 16 residues. As DNA, the CDR3 is TGTGCCAGCAGTGGACAGCGGGCTCGAGGCTACAATGAGCAGTTCTTC. Translating it yields CASSGQRARGYNEQFF. Filled out from reference TRBV2 and TRBJ2-1, the complete variable domain reads EPEVTQTPSHQVTQMGQEVILRCVPISNHLYFYWYRQILGQKVEFLVSFYNNEISEKSEIFDDQFSVERPDGSNFTLKIRSTKLEDSAMYFCASSGQRARGYNEQFFGPGTRLTVL.